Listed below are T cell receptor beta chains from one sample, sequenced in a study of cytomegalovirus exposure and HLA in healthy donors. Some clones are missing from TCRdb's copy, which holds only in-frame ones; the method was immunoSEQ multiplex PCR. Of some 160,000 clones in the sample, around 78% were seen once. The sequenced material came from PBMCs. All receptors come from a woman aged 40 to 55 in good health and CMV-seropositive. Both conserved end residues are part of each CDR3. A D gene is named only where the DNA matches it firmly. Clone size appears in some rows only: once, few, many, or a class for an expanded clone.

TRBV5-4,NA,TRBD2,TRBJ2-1,TGTGCCAGCAGCCCCCGGGCGGGGGGGCTCTACAATGAGCAGTTCTTC,CASSPRAGGLYNEQFF
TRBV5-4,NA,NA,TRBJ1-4,TGTGCCAGCAGCTCCCGGAAAGGGAGTGAAAAACTGTTTTTT,CASSSRKGSEKLFF
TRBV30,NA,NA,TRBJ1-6,TGTGCCTGGAGGAGCTCCTATAATTCACCCCTCCACTTT,CAWRSSYNSPLHF
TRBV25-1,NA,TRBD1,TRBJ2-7,TGTGCCAGCAGGACCGGGACAGGAGCCTACGAGCAGTACTTC,CASRTGTGAYEQYF
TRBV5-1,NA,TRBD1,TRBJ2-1,TGCGCCAGCAGCGAACGGACAGGGATGCCCTACAATGAGCAGTTCTTC,CASSERTGMPYNEQFF
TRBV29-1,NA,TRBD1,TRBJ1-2,TGCAGCGTGGCTGCTGAGGGGGCTACAACCTTC,CSVAAEGATTF
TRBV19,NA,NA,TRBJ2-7,TGTGCCGGGCCTCCGGGACTGAAAGGCTACGAGCAGTACTTC,CAGPPGLKGYEQYF
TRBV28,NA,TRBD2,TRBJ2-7,TGTGCCAGCATCCGAACTAGCGGGGCCTCCTACGAGCAGTACTTC,CASIRTSGASYEQYF
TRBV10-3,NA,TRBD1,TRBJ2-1,TGTGCCATCGGTTCGACAGGGACGAATGAGCAGTTCTTC,CAIGSTGTNEQFF
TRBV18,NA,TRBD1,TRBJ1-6,TGTGCCAGCTCCCTGGACAGGAACTCACCCCTCCACTTT,CASSLDRNSPLHF
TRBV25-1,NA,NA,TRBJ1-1,TGTGCCAGCAGTGTTCCCGGGCCCCCGGGAACTGAAGCTTTCTTT,CASSVPGPPGTEAFF
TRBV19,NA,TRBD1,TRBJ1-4,TGTGCCAGTAGTATCTGGACAGGAGAAAAACTGTTTTTT,CASSIWTGEKLFF
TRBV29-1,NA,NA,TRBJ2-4,TGCAGCGCCCGGCCAGGGGATGACAGTCAGTACTTC,CSARPGDDSQYF
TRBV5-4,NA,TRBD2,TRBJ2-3,TGTGCCAGCAGCTTGGGACTAGCGGGGAGATTGGATACGCAGTATTTT,CASSLGLAGRLDTQYF
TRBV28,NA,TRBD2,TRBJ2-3,TGTGCCAGCAGTTTTTTAGCGGGGGGGCAGAAAGATACGCAGTATTTT,CASSFLAGGQKDTQYF
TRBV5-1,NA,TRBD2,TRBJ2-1,TGCGCCAGCAGCTTGGGGAGCGGGGGGTCTGATGAGCAGTTCTTC,CASSLGSGGSDEQFF
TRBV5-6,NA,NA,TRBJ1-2,TGTGCCAGCAGCCCCACTAGAACGGGGGGCTACACCTTC,CASSPTRTGGYTF
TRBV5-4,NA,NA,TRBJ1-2,TGTGCCAGCAGCTCACCAACGGACAGTGGCTACACCTTC,CASSSPTDSGYTF
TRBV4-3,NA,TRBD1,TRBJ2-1,TGCGCCAGCAGCCAATCCCCCGGGACAGGGGGCGATGAGCAGTTCTTC,CASSQSPGTGGDEQFF
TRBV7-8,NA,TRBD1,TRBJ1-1,TGTGCCAGCAGCTTAGGGACAGGCTTCAACACTGAAGCTTTCTTT,CASSLGTGFNTEAFF
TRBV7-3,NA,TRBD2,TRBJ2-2,TGTGCCAGCAGCTTAATAGCGGGGGCGGACGGGGAGCTGTTTTTT,CASSLIAGADGELFF
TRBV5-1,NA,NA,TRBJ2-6,TGCGCCAGCAGCTTGGAAGGGGCTGGGGCCAACGTCCTGACTTTC,CASSLEGAGANVLTF
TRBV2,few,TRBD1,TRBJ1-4,TGTGCCAGCAAGGGACAGGGGACGGAAAAACTGTTTTTT,CASKGQGTEKLFF
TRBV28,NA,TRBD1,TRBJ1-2,TGTGCCAGCAGTTTTGGGACAGGGAACTATGGCTACACCTTC,CASSFGTGNYGYTF
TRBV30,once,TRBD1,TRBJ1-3,TGTGCCTGGAGACGCACAGGGGTAAACACCATATATTTT,CAWRRTGVNTIYF
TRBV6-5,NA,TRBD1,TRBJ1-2,TGTGCCAGCAAATCCACCGGGACAGGGTATGGCTACACCTTC,CASKSTGTGYGYTF
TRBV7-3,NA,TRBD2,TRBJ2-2,TGTGCCAGCAGCCCCGACTCACTAGCGGGGGGACACACCGGGGAGCTGTTTTTT,CASSPDSLAGGHTGELFF
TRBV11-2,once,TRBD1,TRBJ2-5,TGTGCCAGCAGGGAACAGGGGCGAGAGACCCAGTACTTC,CASREQGRETQYF
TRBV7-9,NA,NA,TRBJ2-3,TGTGCCAGCAGCTTAGATGGCGGGGCGGATACGCAGTATTTT,CASSLDGGADTQYF